The present T cell receptor beta chain was sequenced within a study of radiotherapy plus CTLA-4 blockade in lung cancer. Study observations and caveats: Radiotherapy with ipilimumab was followed by blood expansion of tumor-derived clones.

This CDR3 is 13 amino acids long. Trimming took off 0 bases at V and 5 bases at J, with 8 bases between the two ends. Germline V CDR1 and CDR2: MNHEY, SMNVEV (reference sequence). The data were produced by immunoSEQ multiplex PCR, yet TCRdb's version contains in-frame clones alone and is incomplete. The repertoire holds around 63,000 clones, with roughly three quarters as singletons. In chemo-refractory metastatic non-small-cell lung cancer, patients got ipilimumab CTLA-4 blockade together with focal radiation. About this clone itself: The antigen is not known.

This sample comprised peripheral blood, obtained from a patient treated with radiotherapy plus ipilimumab. The sequence was obtained from a human donor with non-small cell lung cancer whose response to radiotherapy plus ipilimumab could not be evaluated. Some clones in this sample may be carry-over from other donors' samples. The gene calls are TRBV27 and TRBJ2-7; D is possibly TRBD1 (6 bases). CDR3 sequence: CASSLSGDNEQYF. CDR3 nucleotide sequence: TGTGCCAGCAGTTTATCGGGGGACAACGAGCAGTACTTC.